These T cell receptor beta chains were read from a single sample in a study of blood T cell repertoires in COVID-19. Method: immunoSEQ multiplex PCR; TCRdb's copy keeps in-frame clones and lacks some. The sample comprises around 95,000 clones, roughly 80% of which are singletons, and about 12% rests with the top ten. Material for sequencing was peripheral blood. These receptors were collected from a woman in her seventies with acute or convalescent COVID-19. The CDR3 runs from the conserved cysteine through the conserved F or W. Fields, in order: J gene, V gene, CDR3 protein.

>TRBJ2-3|TRBV6-2/TRBV6-3
CASSYLAGGMDTQYF
>TRBJ1-5|TRBV2
CASSPLGRNQPQHF
>TRBJ1-2|TRBV20-1
CSASMKSGRYGYTF
>TRBJ1-4|TRBV12-3/TRBV12-4
CASMMSWEKLFF
>TRBJ1-4|TRBV20-1
CSASQATNEKLFF
>TRBJ1-1|TRBV30
CACSRTGEGANTEAFF
>TRBJ1-3|TRBV9
CASSTQVLSGNTIYF
>TRBJ2-1|TRBV5-1
CASSLVGTGEFNEQFF
>TRBJ2-2|TRBV3-1/TRBV3-2
CASTSPGQGSTGELFF
>TRBJ1-4|TRBV24-1
CATSDPLKGGKLFF
>TRBJ1-2|TRBV3-1/TRBV3-2
CASSPTQTGGYGYTF
>TRBJ1-2|TRBV5-4
CASSWSGAGGYTF
>TRBJ2-3|TRBV5-6
CASSFRTSAVDTQYF
>TRBJ2-5|TRBV12-3/TRBV12-4
CASSLQDWETQYF
>TRBJ1-5|TRBV28
CASSLSTGGDSNQPQHF
>TRBJ2-5|TRBV3-1/TRBV3-2
CASSPGTSEQETQYF
>TRBJ2-1|TRBV9
CASSYRDSTYNEQFF
>TRBJ2-1|TRBV2
CASSVTTGTHNEQFF
>TRBJ1-1|TRBV19
CASSMGTTEAFF
>TRBJ2-5|TRBV27
CASSSPTGLAGGSETQYF
>TRBJ1-2|TRBV19
CASTPMDKIRGYTF
>TRBJ1-2|TRBV28
CASSKLYSSYGYTF
>TRBJ2-3|TRBV20-1
CSASFNTDTQYF
>TRBJ1-1|TRBV6-6
CASSYSEGNTEAFF
>TRBJ2-5|TRBV5-1
CASGMGQGILETQYF
>TRBJ2-3|TRBV9
CASSVVSGGSTDTQYF
>TRBJ1-4|TRBV9
CASSGGQGSPTNEKLFF
>TRBJ1-2|TRBV19
CASSIGGPDRAFDYGYTF
>TRBJ1-1|TRBV19
CASSIPLQGNTEAFF
>TRBJ2-3|TRBV10-2
CASSEFTSGGNTDTQYF
>TRBJ2-7|TRBV2
CASSKGSGQVSYEQYF